A selection of T cell receptor beta chains follows, all from one sample in a study of cytomegalovirus exposure and HLA in healthy donors. The table came from immunoSEQ multiplex PCR; TCRdb's copy has only in-frame clones and leaves some out. This sample has more than 70,000 clones, with 76% found just once. Sequencing was carried out using PBMCs. The source of these receptors is a man aged 25-45 years in good health and CMV-seropositive. Both conserved end residues are part of each CDR3. A D gene is named only where the DNA matches it firmly. For some rows the clone size is stated as once, few or many, or as a class when expanded; others skip it.

d_gene,abundance,j_gene,v_gene,CDR3aa,CDR3nt
.,.,TRBJ1-2,TRBV11-2,CASSLGGNYGYTF,TGTGCCAGCAGCTTGGGGGGAAACTATGGCTACACCTTC
.,.,TRBJ2-3,TRBV19,CASSPLLQAGTDTQYF,TGTGCCAGTAGCCCACTCCTCCAGGCGGGAACAGATACGCAGTATTTT
TRBD1,.,TRBJ1-5,TRBV30,CAWSWTGGDQPQHF,TGTGCCTGGAGTTGGACAGGGGGCGATCAGCCCCAGCATTTT
.,.,TRBJ1-6,TRBV4-1,CASSHEQGRSSYNSPLHF,TGCGCCAGCAGCCACGAACAGGGCCGGAGCTCCTATAATTCACCCCTCCACTTT
.,.,TRBJ2-2,TRBV7-3,CASSLATGTGELFF,TGTGCCAGCAGCTTAGCTACAGGAACCGGGGAGCTGTTTTTT
.,.,TRBJ1-1,TRBV18,CASSRQPQGLNTEAFF,TGTGCCAGCTCCCGACAGCCGCAGGGGTTAAACACTGAAGCTTTCTTT
TRBD1,.,TRBJ1-1,TRBV7-6,CASSYAQGGNTEAFF,TGTGCCAGCAGCTACGCACAGGGGGGGAACACTGAAGCTTTCTTT
.,.,TRBJ2-7,TRBV4-2,CASSQVKLGGEEQYF,TGTGCCAGCAGCCAAGTGAAGCTAGGCGGGGAAGAGCAGTACTTC
TRBD2,.,TRBJ2-5,TRBV30,CAWSVLRGETQYF,TGTGCCTGGAGTGTACTGCGGGGGGAGACCCAGTACTTC
.,.,TRBJ1-1,TRBV9,CASSVAKYGDEAFF,TGTGCCAGCAGCGTAGCTAAGTACGGGGATGAAGCTTTCTTT
TRBD1,.,TRBJ1-2,TRBV6-4,CASSDRTGAGGYGYTF,TGTGCCAGCAGTGACCGTACAGGGGCCGGCGGCTATGGCTACACCTTC
.,.,TRBJ2-7,TRBV5-6,CASSLPRVLSREQYF,TGTGCCAGCAGCTTGCCCAGGGTCTTATCTCGCGAGCAGTACTTC
.,.,TRBJ2-7,TRBV28,CASSRSRDSYEQYF,TGTGCCAGCAGTCGGTCTAGAGATTCGTACGAGCAGTACTTC
.,few,TRBJ1-5,TRBV4-1,CASSQGPERGQPQHF,TGCGCCAGCAGCCAAGGCCCCGAGCGTGGTCAGCCCCAGCATTTT
TRBD2,.,TRBJ2-5,TRBV5-8,CASSFAGRLAGEETQYF,TGTGCCAGCAGTTTTGCAGGGAGACTAGCGGGGGAAGAGACCCAGTACTTC
TRBD1,.,TRBJ1-3,TRBV10-3,CAISEGQGIGNTIYF,TGTGCCATCAGTGAAGGACAGGGGATTGGAAACACCATATATTTT
TRBD2,.,TRBJ2-1,TRBV5-1,CASSLGLAGGDEQFF,TGCGCCAGCAGCTTGGGGCTAGCGGGAGGGGATGAGCAGTTCTTC
.,.,TRBJ2-1,TRBV19,CASSPVQGDEQFF,TGTGCCAGTAGTCCGGTTCAGGGTGATGAGCAGTTCTTC
.,.,TRBJ1-2,TRBV5-1,CASSPGESGYGYTF,TGCGCCAGCAGCCCAGGGGAGAGTGGCTATGGCTACACCTTC
.,.,TRBJ1-5,TRBV7-2,CASSLGIGVKQPQHF,TGTGCCAGCAGCTTAGGGATCGGGGTAAAGCAGCCCCAGCATTTT
.,.,TRBJ1-1,TRBV27,CASSRGGGTEAFF,TGTGCCAGCAGTCGGGGGGGAGGCACTGAAGCTTTCTTT
.,once,TRBJ2-5,TRBV12-5,CASAYPEGKETQYF,TGTGCTAGTGCTTACCCAGAGGGTAAAGAGACCCAGTACTTC
.,once,TRBJ1-4,TRBV27,CASSWVRGEKLFF,TGTGCCAGCAGTTGGGTTAGGGGGGAAAAACTGTTTTTT
TRBD1,.,TRBJ1-5,TRBV5-1,CASSAGTGIQPQHF,TGCGCCAGCAGCGCGGGGACAGGGATTCAGCCCCAGCATTTT
.,.,TRBJ2-2,TRBV2,CASRRDSSNTGELFF,TGTGCCAGCAGGCGGGACTCATCGAACACCGGGGAGCTGTTTTTT
TRBD1,.,TRBJ1-1,TRBV5-1,CASSPTPTGVNEAFF,TGCGCCAGCAGCCCGACCCCGACAGGGGTGAATGAAGCTTTCTTT
.,medium-sized,TRBJ1-1,TRBV30,CAWSPGSNTEAFF,TGTGCCTGGAGTCCCGGGAGCAACACTGAAGCTTTCTTT
TRBD1,.,TRBJ1-2,TRBV2,CASRRGQGASYGYTF,TGTGCCAGCAGGAGGGGACAGGGGGCAAGTTATGGCTACACCTTC
TRBD1,.,TRBJ1-1,TRBV6-5,CASRTGGAGTEAFF,TGTGCCAGCAGAACAGGGGGCGCTGGCACTGAAGCTTTCTTT
.,.,TRBJ2-7,TRBV30,CAWRPLSSYEQYF,TGTGCCTGGAGGCCCCTGAGCTCCTACGAGCAGTACTTC
.,.,TRBJ1-1,TRBV5-1,CASSSDRYTEAFF,TGCGCCAGCAGCTCGGACAGATACACTGAAGCTTTCTTT
.,.,TRBJ2-1,TRBV7-3,CASSLRREYNEQFF,TGTGCCAGCAGCTTACGCAGGGAATACAATGAGCAGTTCTTC
.,once,TRBJ1-1,TRBV4-1,CASRNRAVGTEAFF,TGCGCCAGCAGGAACAGGGCCGTAGGCACTGAAGCTTTCTTT
.,.,TRBJ1-2,TRBV6-5,CASSYSGVGYGYTF,TGTGCCAGCAGTTACTCAGGGGTCGGATATGGCTACACCTTC
.,once,TRBJ2-5,TRBV7-9,CASSPPVQETQYF,TGTGCCAGCAGCCCCCCGGTCCAAGAGACCCAGTACTTC